This T cell receptor (beta chain) originates from a study of Ad26.COV2.S vaccination and SARS-CoV-2 variants. Study overall: Once or twice, 56 days apart, Ad26.COV2.S was delivered intramuscularly.

Data came from immunoSEQ multiplex PCR; TCRdb stores just in-frame clones and leaves some out. The sample lists roughly 700,000 clones; 89% were seen once. V was trimmed by 0 bases and J by 6 bases, leaving 12 bases between them. CDR3 length equals 15 residues. The germline V gene encodes CDR1 MNHEY and CDR2 SMNVEV (reference sequence). As for treatment: 15 to 20 received Ad26.COV2.S at low or high dose, single or two shots; 5 received placebo; per-sample allocation not given. Day 63 after the first injection of vaccine or placebo was the sampling time. To note about this clone: Antigen: not known.

General observations from the study: The authors reported substantial breadth in spike-specific CD8+ and CD4+ T cell responses after vaccination. Assessments of TCR breadth and depth may have underestimated the total T cell responses.

The sequencing used peripheral blood, collected in a trial of Ad26.COV2.S vaccine versus placebo. This TCR was recovered from a person aged 18-65 years who received the Ad26.COV2.S COVID-19 vaccine or a placebo. This sequence joins TRBV27 and TRBJ1-5; D not resolved. This chain's CDR3 is CASSLSGDLIQPQHF. For the CDR3, the DNA is TGTGCCAGCAGTTTATCTGGGGATTTGATTCAGCCCCAGCATTTT.